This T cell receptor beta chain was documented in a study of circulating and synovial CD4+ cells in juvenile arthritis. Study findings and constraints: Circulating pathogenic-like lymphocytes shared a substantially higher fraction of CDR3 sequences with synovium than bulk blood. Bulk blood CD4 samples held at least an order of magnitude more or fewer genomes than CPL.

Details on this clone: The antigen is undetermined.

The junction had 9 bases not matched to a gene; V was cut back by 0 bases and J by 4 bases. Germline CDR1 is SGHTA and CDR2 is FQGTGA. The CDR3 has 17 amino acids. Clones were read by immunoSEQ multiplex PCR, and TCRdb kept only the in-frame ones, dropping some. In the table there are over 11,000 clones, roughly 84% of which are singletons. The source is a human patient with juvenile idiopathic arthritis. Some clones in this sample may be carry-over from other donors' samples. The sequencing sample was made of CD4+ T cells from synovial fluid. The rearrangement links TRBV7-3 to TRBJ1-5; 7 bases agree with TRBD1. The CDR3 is CASSLTLAGGRNQPQHF. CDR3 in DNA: TGTGCCAGCAGCTTAACGTTGGCAGGGGGTAGGAATCAGCCCCAGCATTTT. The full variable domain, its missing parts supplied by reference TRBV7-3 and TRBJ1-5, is GAGVSQTPSNKVTEKGKYVELRCDPISGHTALYWYRQSLGQGPEFLIYFQGTGAADDSGLPNDRFFAVRPEGSVSTLKIQRTERGDSAVYLCASSLTLAGGRNQPQHFGDGTRLSIL.